Shown below are 9 T cell receptor beta chains from a single sample sequenced in a study of shared clonotypes between healthy human individuals (TCRdb year 2020). CD8 naive samples consisted of CD45RO-negative cells that were positively selected for CCR7, yielding a CD45RA+CCR7+ population without TemRA cells. The library was generated by the immunoSEQ multiplex PCR assay. Drawn from immuneACCESS, this table holds only the in-frame rearrangements with V and J called that TCRdb kept. Clones are partly lost; checked studies trace under half to an unresolved V gene and leave the rest unexplained. For this sample the table gives hundreds of thousands of clones, of which nearly 95% were detected only once. The ten largest account for about 25% of the sample. Sequencing used naive CD8+ T cells sorted from blood. The cell subset or site label, read with the paper, signifies: CD45RA+CCR7+. The receptors were gathered from a man aged 25 to 45 in good health.

This rearrangement joins TRBV15 to TRBJ2-1, with TRBD2 matching 7 bases. Germline loops: CDR1 LNHNV, CDR2 YYDKDF (reference sequence). CDR3 length: 14 residues. J lost 13 bases, V lost 1 base, and 10 bases had no gene match. CDR3: CATSRAETSSPQFF. CDR3 coding DNA: TGTGCCACCAGCAGAGCAGAGACTAGCTCCCCTCAGTTCTTC.

CDR3 protein: CSVPSSVPGELFF. For the CDR3, the DNA is TGCAGCGTTCCTTCGTCCGTCCCCGGGGAGCTGTTTTTT. The chain joins TRBV29-1 to TRBJ2-2; no reliable D call. The CDR3 length is 13 residues. Germline V lookup: CDR1 SQVTM, CDR2 ANQGSEA. Trimming stripped 5 bases from V and 6 bases from J, with 13 bases between.

In regard to this clone: The sample contains more than one DNA sequence encoding this CDR3. The chain couples TRBV9 to TRBJ2-7, with D perhaps matching TRBD1 or TRBD2 (5 bases each). With 0 bases removed from V and 2 bases from J, the gap between germline ends came to 12 bases. The CDR3 contains 15 residues. The germline gives CDR1 SGDLS, CDR2 YYNGEE. CDR3 in DNA: TGTGCCAGCAGCGTAGCTACCGGGACGGCCTACGAGCAGTACTTC. The encoded protein is CASSVATGTAYEQYF.

V and J are TRBV30 and TRBJ2-3; no reliable D call. V lost 2 bases, J lost 2 bases, and 14 bases lay in between. Per the germline V gene, CDR1 is GTSNPN and CDR2 is SVGIG (reference sequence). The CDR3 is 15 amino acids. The CDR3 DNA follows: TGTGCCTGGAGTACTACTGAGACAAACACAGATACGCAGTATTTT. It specifies CAWSTTETNTDTQYF.

This chain links TRBV11-2 with TRBJ2-1; 9 bases align to TRBD1. The CDR3 spans 14 residues. Per the germline V gene, CDR1 is SGHAT and CDR2 is FQNNGV. V dropped 5 bases and J dropped 8; count of bases not matched to a gene: 7. The CDR3 here is CASSGSGTGYEQFF. The DNA for the CDR3 is TGTGCCAGCAGCGGCAGCGGGACAGGGTATGAGCAGTTCTTC.

The J gene is TRBJ2-5, the V gene TRBV11-2, with unresolved D. V was trimmed by 5 bases and J by 1 base, leaving 11 bases between them. Germline CDR1 is SGHAT and CDR2 is FQNNGV. The CDR3 length is 14 residues. The CDR3 here is CASSAPRLQETQYF. DNA of the CDR3: TGTGCCAGCAGCGCCCCTAGGCTCCAAGAGACCCAGTACTTC.

CDR3 DNA: TGTGCCAGCAGTTCCGACTTCAGCACTCCCGATACGCAGTATTTT. Amino acid sequence: CASSSDFSTPDTQYF. The chain has TRBV6-6 and TRBJ2-3, with unresolved D. V was trimmed by 4 bases and J by 6 bases, leaving 17 bases between them. The germline V gene has CDR1 MNHNY and CDR2 SVGAGI (reference sequence). The CDR3 is 15 residues long.

The chain employs TRBV11-3 and TRBJ2-7, with 8 nucleotides matching TRBD2. With V trimmed by 5 bases and J by 4 bases, 1 base remained unmatched. Germline assignment: CDR1 SGHNT and CDR2 YENEEA. The CDR3 sequence is 12 residues long. The CDR3 is CASSGTSYEQYF. CDR3 bases: TGTGCCAGCAGCGGGACTAGTTACGAGCAGTACTTC.

V gene TRBV6-6 combines with J gene TRBJ2-1; 10 bases align to TRBD2. With V trimmed by 8 bases and J by 2 bases, 9 bases remained unmatched. The CDR3 loop spans 16 amino acids. In germline, CDR1 is MNHNY, CDR2 SVGAGI (reference sequence). CDR3 region: CASFMLAGDPYNEQFF. DNA for the CDR3: TGTGCCAGCTTTATGCTAGCGGGAGATCCCTACAATGAGCAGTTCTTC.